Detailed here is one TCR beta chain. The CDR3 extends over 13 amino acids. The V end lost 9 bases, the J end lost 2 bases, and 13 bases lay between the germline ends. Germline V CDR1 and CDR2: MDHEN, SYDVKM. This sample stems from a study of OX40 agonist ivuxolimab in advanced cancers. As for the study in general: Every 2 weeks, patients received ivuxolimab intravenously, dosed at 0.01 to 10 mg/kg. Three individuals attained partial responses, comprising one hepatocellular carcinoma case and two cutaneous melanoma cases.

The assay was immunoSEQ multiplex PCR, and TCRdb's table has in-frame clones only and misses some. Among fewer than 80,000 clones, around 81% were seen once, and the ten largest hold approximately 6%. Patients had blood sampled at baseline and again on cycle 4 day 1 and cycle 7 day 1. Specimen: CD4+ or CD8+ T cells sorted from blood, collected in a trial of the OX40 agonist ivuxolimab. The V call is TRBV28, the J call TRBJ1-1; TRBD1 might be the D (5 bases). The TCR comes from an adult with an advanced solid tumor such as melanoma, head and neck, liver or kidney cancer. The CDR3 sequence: CASGGTLNTEAFF. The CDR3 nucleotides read TGTGCCAGTGGGGGGACGTTAAACACTGAAGCTTTCTTT.